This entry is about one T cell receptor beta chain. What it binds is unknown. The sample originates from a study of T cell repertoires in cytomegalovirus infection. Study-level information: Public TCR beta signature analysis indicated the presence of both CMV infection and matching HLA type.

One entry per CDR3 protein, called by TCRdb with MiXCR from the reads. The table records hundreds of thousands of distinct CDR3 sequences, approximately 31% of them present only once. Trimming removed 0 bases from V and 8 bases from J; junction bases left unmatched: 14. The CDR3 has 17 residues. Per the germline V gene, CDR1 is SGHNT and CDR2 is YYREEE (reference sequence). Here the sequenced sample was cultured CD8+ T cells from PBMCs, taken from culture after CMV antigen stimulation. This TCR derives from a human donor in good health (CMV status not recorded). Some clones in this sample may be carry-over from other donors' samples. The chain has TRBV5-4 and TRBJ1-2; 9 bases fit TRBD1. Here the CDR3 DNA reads TGTGCCAGCAGCTTGGCCCGCGTGGACAGGGGATTTGGAGGCTACACCTTC. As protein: CASSLARVDRGFGGYTF.